The entry below describes one TCR beta chain. Its antigen target is currently unknown. Within one base of it there is no much larger clone, and no base qualities were kept. This entry belongs to a study of T cells in Graves' hyperthyroidism and ophthalmopathy (dated by TCRdb to between 2018 and 2021). Concerning the study at large: Peripheral blood was collected at initial diagnosis, before any treatment. Whether ophthalmopathy could be predicted prospectively was tested in an independent validation cohort made up of under 20 hyperthyroidism patients plus 17 patients who later progressed to ophthalmopathy. To identify TCR V-J signatures that set the groups apart, the researchers used a discovery cohort of 100 or so patients, made up of around 42 with Graves' ophthalmopathy and some 58 with stable Graves' hyperthyroidism. After blood sampling, hyperthyroidism patients were treated with methimazole at a starting dose of 30 mg daily, and ophthalmopathy patients were treated with high-dose intravenous methylprednisolone. According to the paper, TCR Vbeta CDR3 sequencing was carried out on 120 to 150 peripheral blood samples, which came from about 45 ophthalmopathy, around 75 hyperthyroidism and roughly 17 progressor patients. The approximately 90 discovery patients were divided at random into training and test sets in a 7:3 ratio. The study also compared thyroid tissue and blood T-cell repertoires from several Graves' hyperthyroidism patients.

Amplification of TCR beta CDR3 regions was carried out from RNA transcripts. For the first round of RT-PCR on the TCR CDR3, the HTBI primer set was used together with the Qiagen OneStep RT-PCR kit. Libraries were constructed in a second round of multiplex PCR, after which size selection and purification were carried out. Sequencing of the libraries was done on an Illumina HiSeq2000 using paired-end 100 bp reads. In the paper's pipeline: SOAPnuke was used to process the raw data, removing reads that contained adapters or uncalled bases, had a mean Phred below 15, or lacked an exact match to the constant primer or identifier. High-quality paired reads were merged using COPE v1.2.5, and each unique nucleotide sequence was defined as a clonotype. MiTCR v1.1 was used to align clonotypes to the IMGT TRBV, TRBD and TRBJ reference segments. The analysis included only V-J combinations with a frequency above 0.0001, which together covered around 99% of the repertoires. The TCS score was defined as the ratio of F50 (clonal expansion) to E x V (chaos), calculated using BLOSUM62-based TCRdist between CDR3 peptides within each V-J. Welch's t-statistics and random forest reduced roughly 530 V-J features to about 12, which were used in a naive Bayes classifier (R e1071). TCRdb ran its own pipeline on the public reads, namely fastp trimming at Q25 and MiXCR clone calling, and kept in-frame beta chains. CDR3 protein duplicates are merged, each entry listing the most common genes and DNA. The authors' filters were not applied to this entry. The sample table records a few hundred thousand distinct CDR3 sequences; about 14% of these occur just once. The ten largest clones take up around 21% of the sample.

V loses 5 bases, J loses 2 bases, and the germline ends lie 9 bases apart. Including cysteine and phenylalanine, the CDR3 has 13 amino acids. The sequence is cut down to CDR3 DNA, 39 bases in frame from base 1. Taken from the germline V gene, the CDR1 and CDR2 loops are MDHEN and SYDVKM. The research as a whole found: In cross-validation, a model built on a 13 V-J signature told ophthalmopathy apart from stable hyperthyroidism with 87.88% sensitivity and 81% to 82% specificity, and in testing the same model reached 80%/75%. No statistical method was used to fix the sample size in advance, and group allocation was not hidden from the investigators. In validation, progression to ophthalmopathy was predicted by the model with approximately 67% sensitivity and 72.22% specificity, a median of roughly six months before onset. Most expanded thyroid clonotypes (frequency above 0.001) were also detected in blood, a finding suggesting that blood repertoires may reflect thyroid immune responses.

The hyperthyroidism patients were between 18 and 65 years old and newly diagnosed, with a disease duration of less than 2 months. Patients with uncontrolled infections, other autoimmune diseases, pregnancy or lactation were excluded. Diagnoses were established on the basis of clinical symptoms, serum thyroxine and TRAb, thyroid ultrasound, and orbital computed tomography. Blood from progressor patients was drawn when they were first diagnosed with hyperthyroidism, before any ophthalmopathy symptoms appeared. Ficoll-Paque density gradient centrifugation was used to isolate PBMCs from around 9.1 ml of fresh peripheral blood. Progressor patients were first diagnosed with Graves' hyperthyroidism and then developed ophthalmopathy during follow-up. Total RNA was extracted using Trizol reagent, and RNA quality was assessed on an Agilent 2100 Bioanalyzer.

The sequenced material came from blood. The chain is encoded by TRBV28 joined to TRBJ2-5; no D segment can be confidently identified. The origin of this receptor is a man aged 30 to 39 with Graves' hyperthyroidism that later progressed to Graves' ophthalmopathy. CDR3 sequence: CASSDHVQETQYF. The DNA is as follows: TGTGCCAGCAGTGATCACGTTCAAGAGACCCAGTACTTC.